This T cell receptor beta chain was retrieved from a study of cytomegalovirus exposure and HLA in healthy donors. The study, taken as a whole, reports: Donors were assumed by presence/absence analyses to have roughly uniform sequencing depth. A cluster of highly shared sequence variants was likely a sequencing artifact. CMV antigen specificity of three CMV-associated chains was confirmed in vitro.

The CDR3 extends over 15 amino acids. Germline V gene data show CDR1 as SGHTA and CDR2 as FQGNSA. The V and J ends lost 3 bases and 2 bases respectively, with 11 bases between them. PCR primers comprised 60 Vbeta and 13 Jbeta primers. Only in-frame clones appear in the TCRdb table, and some are missing; sequencing was by immunoSEQ multiplex PCR. This table holds 210,000 or so clones, roughly 80% found once. While unrecorded immune exposures were likely, the donors were nominally healthy when sampled. As concerns this clone: The antigen is undetermined.

The V call is TRBV7-2, the J call TRBJ1-5, with a tentative D call TRBD1 (5 bases). Material: PBMCs. The source is a woman aged 25 to 39 in good health and CMV-seropositive. CDR3 residues: CASSFQGPGNQPQHF. The CDR3 DNA follows: TGTGCCAGCAGCTTCCAGGGTCCGGGCAATCAGCCCCAGCATTTT.